This record looks at one T cell receptor beta chain sequence and its context. Antigen unknown. The data are from a study of Ad26.COV2.S vaccination and SARS-CoV-2 variants. V was cut by 2 bases and J by 6 bases, with 11 bases left in between. CDR1 is SGHTA, CDR2 FQGTGA, per germline. This CDR3 spans 14 amino acids. Assay used: immunoSEQ multiplex PCR; TCRdb lists only in-frame clones, some missing. The sample shows approximately 340,000 clones, approximately 90% of them seen only once. Regarding the study as a whole: Measures of TCR breadth and depth may have fallen short of total T cell responses.

The sequencing here drew on peripheral blood, taken after recovery from COVID-19. The chain combines TRBV7-3 with TRBJ2-4; possibly TRBD2 for D (6 bases). This receptor was obtained from a human donor who had recovered from COVID-19. CDR3 in DNA: TGTGCCAGCAGCTTAGGGCAGGGAGGAAACATTCAGTACTTC. It specifies CASSLGQGGNIQYF.